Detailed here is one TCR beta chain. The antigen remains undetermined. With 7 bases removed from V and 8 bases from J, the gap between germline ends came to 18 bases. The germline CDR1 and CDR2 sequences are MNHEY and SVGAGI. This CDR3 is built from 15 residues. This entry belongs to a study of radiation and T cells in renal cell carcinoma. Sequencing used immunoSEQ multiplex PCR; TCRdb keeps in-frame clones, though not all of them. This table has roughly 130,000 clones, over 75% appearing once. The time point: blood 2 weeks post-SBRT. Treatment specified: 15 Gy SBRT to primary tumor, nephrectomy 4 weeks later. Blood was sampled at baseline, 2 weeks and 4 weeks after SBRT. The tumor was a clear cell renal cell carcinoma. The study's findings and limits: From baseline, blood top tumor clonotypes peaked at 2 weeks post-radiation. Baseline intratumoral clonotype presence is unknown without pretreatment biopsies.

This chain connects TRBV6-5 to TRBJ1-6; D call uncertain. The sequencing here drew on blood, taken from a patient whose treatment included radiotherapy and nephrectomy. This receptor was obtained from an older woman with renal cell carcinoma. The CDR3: CASKRMASRYSPLHF. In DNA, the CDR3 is TGTGCCAGCAAGAGGATGGCCTCCCGGTATTCACCCCTCCACTTT.